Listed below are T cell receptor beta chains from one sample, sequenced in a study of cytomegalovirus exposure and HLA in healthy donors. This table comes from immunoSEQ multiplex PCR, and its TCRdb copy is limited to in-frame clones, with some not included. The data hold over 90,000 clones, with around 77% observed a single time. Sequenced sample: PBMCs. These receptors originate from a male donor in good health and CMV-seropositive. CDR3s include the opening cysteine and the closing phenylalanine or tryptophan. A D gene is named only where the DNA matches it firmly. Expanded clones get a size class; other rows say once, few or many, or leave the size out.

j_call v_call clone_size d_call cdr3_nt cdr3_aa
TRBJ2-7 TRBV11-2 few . TGTGCCAGCAGCCTAATGACATACTACGAGCAGTACTTC CASSLMTYYEQYF
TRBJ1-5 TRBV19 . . TGTGCCAGTAGTCTCACAGGTAATCAGCCCCAGCATTTT CASSLTGNQPQHF
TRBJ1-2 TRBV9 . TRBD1 TGTGCCAGCAGCGTAGTGGGGGGGGCAGGGGGCTCCGACTATGGCTACACCTTC CASSVVGGAGGSDYGYTF
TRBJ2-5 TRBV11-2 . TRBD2 TGTGCCAGCAGCTTAGGGACTAGCGGAGGGACCCAGTACTTC CASSLGTSGGTQYF
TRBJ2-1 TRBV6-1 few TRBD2 TGTGCCAGCAGCGGCGGGGGGACAACCTACAATGAGCAGTTCTTC CASSGGGTTYNEQFF
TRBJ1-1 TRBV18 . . TGTGCCAGCCCACCAGGGAGGGTGGGAGAAGCTTTCTTT CASPPGRVGEAFF
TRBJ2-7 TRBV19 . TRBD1 TGTGCCAGTAGTATAGTGCACAGGGGGGTAATGGAGCAGTACTTC CASSIVHRGVMEQYF
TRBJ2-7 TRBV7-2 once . TGTGCCAGCAGCCCGCGGACTCGATCGTACGAGCAGTACTTC CASSPRTRSYEQYF
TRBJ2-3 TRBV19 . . TGTGCCAGTAGTACGCGGACAGCTAGCACAGATACGCAGTATTTT CASSTRTASTDTQYF
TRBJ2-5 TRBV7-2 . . TGTGCCAGCAGCCCCGGAGCAAGGGGAGAGACCCAGTACTTC CASSPGARGETQYF
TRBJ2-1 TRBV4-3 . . TGCGCCAGCAGCCAAAATTCCGCGTCACTAGCTTTCTATGAGCAGTTCTTC CASSQNSASLAFYEQFF
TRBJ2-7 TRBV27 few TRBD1 TGTGCCAGCAATACCGGGACAGGGGCGTTCTACGAGCAGTACTTC CASNTGTGAFYEQYF
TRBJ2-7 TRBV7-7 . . TGTGCCAGCAGATTGAGACAGGCGAATCCCTACGAGCAGTACTTC CASRLRQANPYEQYF
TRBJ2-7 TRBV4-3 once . TGCGTCAGCAGCCTCCAGGATTACTCCTACGAGCAGTACTTC CVSSLQDYSYEQYF
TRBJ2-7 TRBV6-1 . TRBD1 TGTGCCAGCAGACGGACAGGGGCGAACGAGCAGTACTTC CASRRTGANEQYF
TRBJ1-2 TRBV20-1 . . TGCAGTGCTACCCAGGTGGGCTACACCTTC CSATQVGYTF
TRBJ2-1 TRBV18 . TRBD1 TGTGCCAGCTCACCGTCCTCGACAGGGGGCGAGACCGAAGAGCAGTTCTTC CASSPSSTGGETEEQFF
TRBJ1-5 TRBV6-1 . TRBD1 TGTGCCAGCAGTGGGGACAGAGACAATCAGCCCCAGCATTTT CASSGDRDNQPQHF
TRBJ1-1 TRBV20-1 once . TGCAGTGCTAGGGCAAATGAAGCTTTCTTT CSARANEAFF
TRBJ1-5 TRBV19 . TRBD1 TGTGCCAGTAGTCCTTCGGACAGGGGGAACTATCAGCCCCAGCATTTT CASSPSDRGNYQPQHF
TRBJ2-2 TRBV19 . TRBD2 TGTGCCAGTACTCCGGGACTAGCGGGAGTAGGGGAGCTGTTTTTT CASTPGLAGVGELFF
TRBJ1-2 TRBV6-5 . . TGTGCCAGCAGTCTGACTGGGAACTATGGCTACACCTTC CASSLTGNYGYTF
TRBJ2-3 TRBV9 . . TGTGCCAGCAGCGTAGGTCAGGATACGCAGTATTTT CASSVGQDTQYF
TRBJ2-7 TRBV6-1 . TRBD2 TGTGCCAGCAGACCGGGACTAGCGGGATCCTACGAGCAGTACTTC CASRPGLAGSYEQYF
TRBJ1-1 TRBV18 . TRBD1 TGTGCCAGCTCACCCTCAGGCGGGACAGAGTTTGAAGCTTTCTTT CASSPSGGTEFEAFF
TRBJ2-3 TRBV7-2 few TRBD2 TGTGCCAGCAGCTTAGTAGCGGGAGCCCGCACAGATACGCAGTATTTT CASSLVAGARTDTQYF
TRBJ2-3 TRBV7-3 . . TGTGCCAGCAGCTCAGGGAGCACAGATACGCAGTATTTT CASSSGSTDTQYF
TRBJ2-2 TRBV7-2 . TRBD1 TGTGCCAGCAGCTTAAGGCAGGGGGCTGGGACCGGGGAGCTGTTTTTT CASSLRQGAGTGELFF
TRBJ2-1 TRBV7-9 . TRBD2 TGTGCCAGCAGCCCAAGCGGGGTGGGATGTGTCTTC CASSPSGVGCVF
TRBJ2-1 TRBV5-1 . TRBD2 TGCGCCAGCAGCCTACAGACTAGCGGTGACAATGAGCAGTTCTTC CASSLQTSGDNEQFF
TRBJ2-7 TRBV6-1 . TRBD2 TGTGCCAGCAGTGAGGGCAGCGGGAGGGTCTACGAGCAGTACTTC CASSEGSGRVYEQYF
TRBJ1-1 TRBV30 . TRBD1 TGTGCCTGGAGATTTTCTGGCAGGGGGCTTACTGAAGCTTTCTTT CAWRFSGRGLTEAFF
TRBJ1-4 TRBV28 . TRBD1 TGTGCCAGCAGAAGGCGCGGGACAGGGCTTGAAAAACTGTTTTTT CASRRRGTGLEKLFF
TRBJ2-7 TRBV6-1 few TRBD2 TGTGCCAGCGCTAGACTAGCGGATAGCTCCTACGAGCAGTACTTC CASARLADSSYEQYF
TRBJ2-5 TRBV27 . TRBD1 TGTGCCAGCAGTTTATCTGTGACAGGGGGCTTAGAGACCCAGTACTTC CASSLSVTGGLETQYF
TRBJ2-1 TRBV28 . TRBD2 TGTGCCAGCAGTTCCCGGACTAGCGGGAGACGCAATGAGCAGTTCTTC CASSSRTSGRRNEQFF
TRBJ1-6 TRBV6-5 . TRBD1 TGTGCCAGCAGTTGGGACAGTCGTTCACCCCTCCACTTT CASSWDSRSPLHF
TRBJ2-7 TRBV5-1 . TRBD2 TGCGCCAGCAGCTCGATGGGACTAGCGGGAGGGGAGCAGTACTTC CASSSMGLAGGEQYF
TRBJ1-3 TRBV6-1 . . TGTGCCAGCAGTGAATTGAGGACAGCGGCAGGAAACACCATATATTTT CASSELRTAAGNTIYF
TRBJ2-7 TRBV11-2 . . TGTGCCAGCAGCGTAGGACAGTACCCCAAAGTCGACGAGCAGTACTTC CASSVGQYPKVDEQYF
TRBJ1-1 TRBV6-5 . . TGTGCCAGCAGGCCCACAGGGTCGGGCACTGAAGCTTTCTTT CASRPTGSGTEAFF
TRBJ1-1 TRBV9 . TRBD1 TGTGCCAGCAGCGTAGAGGGGGCGAGCACTGAAGCTTTCTTT CASSVEGASTEAFF
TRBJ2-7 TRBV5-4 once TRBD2 TGTGCCAGCAGCCTTGGCCTAGCGGTCAACTCCTACGAGCAGTACTTC CASSLGLAVNSYEQYF
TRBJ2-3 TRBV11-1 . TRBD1 TGTGCCAGCACCCCCGGGACAGCCGGAGATACGCAGTATTTT CASTPGTAGDTQYF
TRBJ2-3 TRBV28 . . TGTGCCAGCAGTTCTTATCCAGATACGCAGTATTTT CASSSYPDTQYF